This section outlines one T cell receptor (beta chain) sequence together with its context. The antigen remains unidentified. These data originate in a study of T cells in localized non-small cell lung cancer. Study-wide points: For the top 100 tumor clones, a median around 61 also appeared in adjacent lung.

The CDR3 is made up of 14 amino acids. The V and J ends lost 7 bases and 7 bases, in that order; junction bases with no gene match: 8. Germline V gives CDR1 LNHDA, CDR2 SQIVND (reference sequence). TCRdb's copy holds only in-frame clones and misses some; the assay was immunoSEQ multiplex PCR. The sample lists fewer than 30,000 clones, 85% to 90% occurring once. Sequencing was performed on peripheral blood, taken before any cancer treatment. V usage is TRBV19 and J usage is TRBJ2-2; 8 positions match TRBD2. The receptor comes from a woman aged 35-75 years with stage I lung adenocarcinoma. CDR3 sequence: CASMFQRGSGELFF. In nucleotides, the CDR3 is TGTGCCAGTATGTTCCAGCGGGGGAGCGGGGAGCTGTTTTTT.